This TCR beta chain was sequenced in a study of T cell responses to AZD1222 COVID-19 vaccine. Study outcomes and limitations: The reported proportion of spike-specific TCRs targeting unmutated variant regions was nearly half.

Concerning this clone itself: What it binds is unknown.

Profiled with immunoSEQ multiplex PCR; TCRdb holds only in-frame clones, not every one. The data show 75,000 to 95,000 clones, around 84% seen once. V gave up 1 base and J gave up 1 base, with 9 bases separating them. Looked up from germline, CDR1 is SEHNR and CDR2 is FQNEAQ (reference sequence). This CDR3 spans 15 amino acids. This TCR came from an adult who received the AZD1222 COVID-19 vaccine. Material: peripheral blood, obtained 28 days after the second AZD1222 dose. The chain has TRBV7-9 and TRBJ2-3; the D call may be TRBD1 or TRBD2 (5 bases each). For the CDR3, the DNA is TGTGCCAGCAGCTTAGTCCGGGGCGGCACAGATACGCAGTATTTT. It is translated as CASSLVRGGTDTQYF.